This record concerns one TCR beta chain sequence. Its antigen is as yet unknown. Time point defined: week 35, safety follow-up. With topical imiquimod, each dose of the vaccine consisted of 300 ug of mutant IDH1 20-mer peptide. New WHO grade 3 or 4 astrocytomas that were IDH1-mutant and ATRX-lost occurred in the donors. CDR3 length: 15 residues. From germline, CDR1 is SNHLY and CDR2 FYNNEI. Trimming stripped 3 bases from V and 5 bases from J, with 16 bases between. The sample is drawn from a study of a mutant IDH1 vaccine in newly diagnosed glioma. On the study more broadly: Once 4-6 weeks had passed after radiotherapy alone, vaccination started, or it started with temozolomide cycles. Most patients had radiochemotherapy with temozolomide before enrollment; others had one alone. Treated patients, averaging approximately 40 years, were around 62% male and approximately 38% female.

Measured with immunoSEQ multiplex PCR; TCRdb has only the in-frame clones, and not every one. The sample gives about 54,000 clones, around 84% of which show up once; roughly 4% is in the top ten. The sample here was PBMCs, taken from a glioma patient whose treatment included an IDH1 peptide vaccine. The TCR sequence derives from a woman younger than 30 with glioma. This chain joins TRBV2 and TRBJ1-2; D not certain. CDR3 in amino acids: CASSDKFPATYGYTF. Here the CDR3 DNA reads TGTGCCAGCAGTGACAAATTCCCAGCGACATATGGCTACACCTTC.